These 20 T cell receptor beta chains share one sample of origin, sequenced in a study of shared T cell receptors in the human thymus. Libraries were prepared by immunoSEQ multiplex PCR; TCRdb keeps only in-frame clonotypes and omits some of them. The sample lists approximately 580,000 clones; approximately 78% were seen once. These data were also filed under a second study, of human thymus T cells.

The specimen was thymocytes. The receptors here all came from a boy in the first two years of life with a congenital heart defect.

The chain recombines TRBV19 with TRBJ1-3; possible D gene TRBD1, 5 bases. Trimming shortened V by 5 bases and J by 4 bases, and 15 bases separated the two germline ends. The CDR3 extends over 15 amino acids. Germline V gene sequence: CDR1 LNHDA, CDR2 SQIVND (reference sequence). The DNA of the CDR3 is TGTGCCAGTAGTGCCGGGACTCGGCGGGGAAACACCATATATTTT. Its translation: CASSAGTRRGNTIYF.

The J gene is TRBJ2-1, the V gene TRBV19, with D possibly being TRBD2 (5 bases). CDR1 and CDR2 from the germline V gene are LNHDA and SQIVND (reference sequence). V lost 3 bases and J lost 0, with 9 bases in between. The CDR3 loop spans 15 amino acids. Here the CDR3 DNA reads TGTGCCAGTAGTATTGCGGGTCACTCCTACAATGAGCAGTTCTTC. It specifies CASSIAGHSYNEQFF.

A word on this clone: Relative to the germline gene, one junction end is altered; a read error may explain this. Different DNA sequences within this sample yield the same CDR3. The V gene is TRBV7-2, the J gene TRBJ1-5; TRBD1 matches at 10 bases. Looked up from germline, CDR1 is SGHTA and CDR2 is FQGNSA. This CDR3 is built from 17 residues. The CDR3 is CASSSRLRDRGLQPQHF. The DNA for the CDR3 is TGTGCCAGCAGCTCCCGTCTCCGGGACAGGGGATTACAGCCCCAGCACTTT.

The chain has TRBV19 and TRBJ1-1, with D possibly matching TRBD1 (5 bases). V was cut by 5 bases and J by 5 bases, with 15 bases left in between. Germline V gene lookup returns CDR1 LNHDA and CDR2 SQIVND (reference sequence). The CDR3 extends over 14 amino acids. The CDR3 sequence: CASSSGGEGTEAFF. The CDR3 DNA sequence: TGTGCCAGTAGTTCTGGGGGGGAAGGAACTGAAGCTTTCTTT.

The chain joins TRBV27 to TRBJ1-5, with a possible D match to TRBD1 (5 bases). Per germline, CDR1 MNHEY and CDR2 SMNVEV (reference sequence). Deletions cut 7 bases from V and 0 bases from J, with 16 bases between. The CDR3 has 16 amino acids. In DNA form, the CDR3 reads TGTGCCAGCAATTCCGCCAGGGCCGATAGCAATCAGCCCCAGCATTTT. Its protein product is CASNSARADSNQPQHF.

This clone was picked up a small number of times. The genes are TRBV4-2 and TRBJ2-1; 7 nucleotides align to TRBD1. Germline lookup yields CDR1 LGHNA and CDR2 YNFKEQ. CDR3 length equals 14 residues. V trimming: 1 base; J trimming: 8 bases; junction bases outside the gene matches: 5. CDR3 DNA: TGTGCCAGCAGCCAAGGCAGGACAGGAGATGAGCAGTTCTTC. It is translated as CASSQGRTGDEQFF.

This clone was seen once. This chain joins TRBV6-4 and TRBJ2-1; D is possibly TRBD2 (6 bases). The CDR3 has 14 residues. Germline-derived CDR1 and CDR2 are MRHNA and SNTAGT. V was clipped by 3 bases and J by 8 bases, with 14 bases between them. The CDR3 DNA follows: TGTGCCAGCAGTGAGGGAGGACCGGAGGATGAGCAGTTCTTC. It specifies CASSEGGPEDEQFF.

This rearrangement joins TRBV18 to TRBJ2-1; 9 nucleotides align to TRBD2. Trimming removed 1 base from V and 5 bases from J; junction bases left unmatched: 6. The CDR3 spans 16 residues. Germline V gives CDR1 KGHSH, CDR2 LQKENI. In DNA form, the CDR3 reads TGTGCCAGCTCACCACTTTTCCTAGCGGGGCACAATGAGCAGTTCTTC. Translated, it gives CASSPLFLAGHNEQFF.

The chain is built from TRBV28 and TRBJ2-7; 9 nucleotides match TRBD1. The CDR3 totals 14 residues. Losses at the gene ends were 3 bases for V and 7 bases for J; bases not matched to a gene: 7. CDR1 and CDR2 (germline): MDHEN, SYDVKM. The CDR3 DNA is TGTGCCAGCAGTTTCAGGACAGGGGAAGGTGAGCAGTACTTC. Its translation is CASSFRTGEGEQYF. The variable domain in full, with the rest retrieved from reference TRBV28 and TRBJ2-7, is DVKVTQSSRYLVKRTGEKVFLECVQDMDHENMFWYRQDPGLGLRLIYFSYDVKMKEKGDIPEGYSVSREKKERFSLILESASTNQTSMYLCASSFRTGEGEQYFGPGTRLTVT.

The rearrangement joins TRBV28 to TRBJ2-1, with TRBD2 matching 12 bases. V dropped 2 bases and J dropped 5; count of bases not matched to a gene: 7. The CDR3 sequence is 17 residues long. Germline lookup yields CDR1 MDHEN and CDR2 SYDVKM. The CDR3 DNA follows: TGTGCCAGCAGTTTACCCGCGGGACTAGCGGGTAACAATGAGCAGTTCTTC. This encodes CASSLPAGLAGNNEQFF.

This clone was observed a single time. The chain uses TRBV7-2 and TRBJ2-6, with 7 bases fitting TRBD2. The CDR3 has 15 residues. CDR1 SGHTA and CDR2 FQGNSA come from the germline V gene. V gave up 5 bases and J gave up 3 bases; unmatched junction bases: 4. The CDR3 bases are TGTGCCAGCAGCGGGAGGGAGAGTGGGGCCAACGTCCTGACTTTC. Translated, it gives CASSGRESGANVLTF.

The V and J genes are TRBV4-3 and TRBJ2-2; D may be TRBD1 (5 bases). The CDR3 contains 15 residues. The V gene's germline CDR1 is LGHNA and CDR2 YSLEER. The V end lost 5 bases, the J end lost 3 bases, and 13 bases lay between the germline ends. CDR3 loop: CASSTAGQDTGELFF. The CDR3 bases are TGCGCCAGCAGCACGGCAGGGCAGGACACCGGGGAGCTGTTTTTT.

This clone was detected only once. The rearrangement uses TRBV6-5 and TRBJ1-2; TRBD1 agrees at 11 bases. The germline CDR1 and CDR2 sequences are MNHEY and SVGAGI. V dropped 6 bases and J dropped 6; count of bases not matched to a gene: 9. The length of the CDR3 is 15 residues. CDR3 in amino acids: CASRRNGQGADGYTF. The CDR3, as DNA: TGTGCCAGCAGGAGAAATGGACAGGGGGCGGATGGCTACACCTTC.

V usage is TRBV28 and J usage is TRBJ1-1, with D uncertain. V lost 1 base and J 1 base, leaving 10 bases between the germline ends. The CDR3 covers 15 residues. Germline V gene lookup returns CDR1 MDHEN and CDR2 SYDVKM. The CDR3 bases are TGTGCCAGCAGTTTATCCCAAAACGGGAACACTGAAGCTTTCTTT. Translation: CASSLSQNGNTEAFF.

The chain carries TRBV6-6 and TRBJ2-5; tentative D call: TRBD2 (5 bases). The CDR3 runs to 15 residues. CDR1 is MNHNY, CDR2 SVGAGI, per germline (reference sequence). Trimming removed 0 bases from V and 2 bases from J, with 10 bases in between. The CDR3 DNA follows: TGTGCCAGCAGTTACTCGGGCGGGTCTCAAGAGACCCAGTACTTC. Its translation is CASSYSGGSQETQYF.

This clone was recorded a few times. In DNA form, the CDR3 reads TGTGCCAGCAGCTTTAAGGGGATGAGGTCCTACAATGAGCAGTTCTTC. It translates to CASSFKGMRSYNEQFF. The chain joins TRBV7-9 to TRBJ2-1, with D possibly TRBD1 on 5 matching bases. Germline V gene data show CDR1 as SEHNR and CDR2 as FQNEAQ (reference sequence). V lost 3 bases and J 1 base, leaving 13 bases between the germline ends. The CDR3 loop spans 16 amino acids.

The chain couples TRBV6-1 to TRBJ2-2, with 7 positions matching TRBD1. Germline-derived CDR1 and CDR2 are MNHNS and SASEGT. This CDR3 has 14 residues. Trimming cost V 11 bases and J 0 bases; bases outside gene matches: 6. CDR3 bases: TGTGCCGTGGGACAGCCAACGAACACCGGGGAGCTGTTTTTT. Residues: CAVGQPTNTGELFF.

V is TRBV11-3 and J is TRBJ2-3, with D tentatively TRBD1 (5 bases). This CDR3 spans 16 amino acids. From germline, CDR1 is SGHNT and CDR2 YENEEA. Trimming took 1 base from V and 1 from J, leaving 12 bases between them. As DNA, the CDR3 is TGTGCCAGCAGCTTAGGCCCTGGGGCGGGCACAGATACGCAGTATTTT. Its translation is CASSLGPGAGTDTQYF.

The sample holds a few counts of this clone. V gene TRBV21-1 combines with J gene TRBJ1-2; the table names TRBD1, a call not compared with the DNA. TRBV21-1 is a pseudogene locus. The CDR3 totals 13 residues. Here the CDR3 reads CASSKREGGGYTF. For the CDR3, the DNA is TGTGCCAGCAGCAAAAGGGAAGGGGGTGGCTACACCTTC.

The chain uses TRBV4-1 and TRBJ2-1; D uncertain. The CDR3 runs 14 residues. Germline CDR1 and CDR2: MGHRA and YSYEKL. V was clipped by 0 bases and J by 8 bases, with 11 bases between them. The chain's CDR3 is CASSQEVREDEQFF. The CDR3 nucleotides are TGCGCCAGCAGCCAAGAGGTGCGCGAGGATGAGCAGTTCTTC.